This T cell receptor (beta chain) was observed in a study of blood T cell repertoires in COVID-19. The overall study: Collection of acute and convalescent COVID-19 samples took place in the United States, Italy and Spain.

The CDR3 is made up of 13 amino acids. Germline CDR1 and CDR2: LNHDA and SQIVND (reference sequence). Trimming took 1 base from V and 6 from J, leaving 9 bases between them. In the study's own analysis: Estimated nucleated cell counts came from reference gene primer amplification. Assay: immunoSEQ multiplex PCR; the TCRdb copy retains only in-frame clones and omits some. V and J calls and clone size are those listed in that table; D and trimming were worked out from the DNA. Of a few hundred thousand clones in the sample, approximately 81% were seen once. This clone was counted only a few times. The same CDR3 can be traced to other DNA sequences in this sample.

The source of this sequence is a woman between 18 and 29 years old with acute or convalescent COVID-19. Sequencing was performed on peripheral blood. The chain has TRBV19 and TRBJ1-2; D perhaps matches TRBD1 (6 bases). CDR3 amino acids: CASSIGTGNGYTF. The DNA of the CDR3 is TGTGCCAGTAGTATAGGAACAGGGAATGGCTACACCTTC.